The rows below give T cell receptor beta chains drawn from one sample of a study of response to subunit inactivated influenza vaccine. MiXCR was run by TCRdb on the RT-PCR reads, yielding one entry per CDR3 protein. The sample carries roughly 790,000 distinct CDR3 sequences, 21% recorded once. The material was PBMCs from blood, obtained 4 to 6 days after vaccination. These receptors all stem from a middle-aged man who received an inactivated influenza vaccine. Both conserved end residues are part of each CDR3. D genes are given only for firm matches.

CDR3aa: CATSGLGLGKSYNEQFF
d_gene: -
v_gene: TRBV24-1

CDR3aa: CATSSERGAEQFF
d_gene: -
v_gene: TRBV15

CDR3aa: CSARTDSYGYTF
d_gene: -
v_gene: TRBV20-1

CDR3aa: CAISRGEPNTIYF
d_gene: -
v_gene: TRBV10-3

CDR3aa: CASRSGSGGTYSSTDTQYF
d_gene: TRBD2
v_gene: TRBV2

CDR3aa: CASSLESVTGELFF
d_gene: -
v_gene: TRBV5-1

CDR3aa: CASRSPGSVYEQYF
d_gene: -
v_gene: TRBV6-1

CDR3aa: CASSGGQGMTIYF
d_gene: TRBD1
v_gene: TRBV9

CDR3aa: CASSYLGQGANEQYF
d_gene: TRBD1
v_gene: TRBV5-6

CDR3aa: CASSLGSSSNEQFF
d_gene: -
v_gene: TRBV5-1

CDR3aa: CASSQSRLEYF
d_gene: -
v_gene: TRBV28

CDR3aa: CASSLGALKGPSETQYF
d_gene: -
v_gene: TRBV5-1

CDR3aa: CASSWDRGTETQYF
d_gene: TRBD1
v_gene: TRBV5-1

CDR3aa: CASSLRGAAGELFF
d_gene: -
v_gene: TRBV7-9

CDR3aa: CATSVLDMDYNEQFF
d_gene: -
v_gene: TRBV15

CDR3aa: CAISEGPGLNQETQYF
d_gene: -
v_gene: TRBV10-3

CDR3aa: CSGGDRPNYGYTF
d_gene: TRBD1
v_gene: TRBV20-1

CDR3aa: CSARPRDYEQYF
d_gene: -
v_gene: TRBV20-1

CDR3aa: CASSSLGVQLPDNEQFF
d_gene: -
v_gene: TRBV5-6

CDR3aa: CASRKQGAFISEAFF
d_gene: TRBD1
v_gene: TRBV6-2/TRBV6-3